This T cell receptor beta chain is from a study of low-dose radiotherapy and immunotherapy resistance in tumors. As for the study in general: It was 1 Gy per fraction every two weeks that Cohort 2 received, adding up to 13 Gy over 26 weeks. Oral aspirin 300 mg was taken by patients daily for four cycles from cycle 1 day 1. Intravenously given cyclophosphamide 200 mg/m2 followed a two-week schedule that placed each dose one day before radiation and immunotherapy.

CDR1 and CDR2 from the germline V gene are SNHLY and FYNNEI. The CDR3 sequence is 12 residues long. The V and J ends lost 6 bases and 4 bases respectively, with 10 bases between them. TRAV- and TRBV-specific primers primed first-strand cDNA, covering alpha and beta chains. TCR amplification used about 20 PCR cycles, a constant-region primer and a V-primer adapter. One entry per CDR3 protein, called by TCRdb with MiXCR from the reads. The sample shows over 9,500 distinct CDR3 sequences, more than 55% of them seen only once. Low-dose radiotherapy and low-dose cyclophosphamide, together with aspirin, ipilimumab and nivolumab, were given to donors.

V is TRBV2 and J is TRBJ2-7, with TRBD1 as a possible D gene (6 bases). The TCR comes from a human donor with advanced metastatic prostate, ovarian, gallbladder or colorectal cancer (not recorded which). This table probably holds off-target reads from a library built for another chain. The CDR3 here is CASSGTGYEQYF. CDR3 DNA: TGTGCCAGCAGCGGCACAGGGTACGAGCAGTACTTC.